One and the same sample provided the 10 T cell receptor beta chains below, sequenced in a study of T cell changes during pregnancy in multiple sclerosis. Repertoires were generated with immunoSEQ multiplex PCR, while TCRdb's copy carries only in-frame clones and drops some. Among tens of thousands of clones listed, roughly 91% were seen once. This sample comprised CD8+ T cells from peripheral blood mononuclear cells, obtained before pregnancy. These TCRs come from a female donor with multiple sclerosis, enrolled in a pregnancy study.

The chain links TRBV7-9 to TRBJ2-1; D ambiguous. CDR1 and CDR2 (germline): SEHNR, FQNEAQ (reference sequence). The CDR3 extends over 12 amino acids. Trimming shortened V by 1 base and J by 10 bases, and 8 bases separated the two germline ends. For the CDR3, the DNA is TGTGCCAGCAGCTTAGTCAGTTCAGAGCAGTTCTTC. Protein product: CASSLVSSEQFF.

The chain recombines TRBV9 with TRBJ1-2; no clear D gene. V lost 5 bases and J 8 bases, leaving 10 bases between the germline ends. This CDR3 is 11 amino acids long. Germline V gene lookup returns CDR1 SGDLS and CDR2 YYNGEE. The DNA of the CDR3 is TGTGCCAGCAGTGGCCGGCGGGGCTACACCTTC. This gives the protein CASSGRRGYTF.

The chain carries TRBV4-1 and TRBJ2-7; no definite D call. There are 15 residues in the CDR3. The germline gives CDR1 MGHRA, CDR2 YSYEKL. V was shortened by 0 bases and J by 3 bases, with 12 bases between the two germline ends. The CDR3 spells CASSQEKQLLYEQYF. For the CDR3, the DNA is TGCGCCAGCAGCCAAGAAAAACAGTTACTCTACGAGCAGTACTTC.

The V and J genes are TRBV10-3 and TRBJ2-7; 13 bases match TRBD2. Germline-derived CDR1 and CDR2 are ENHRY and SYGVKD. Losses at the gene ends were 10 bases for V and 0 bases for J; bases not matched to a gene: 9. The CDR3 sequence is 16 residues long. The DNA of the CDR3 is TGTGCCACGACAGAGGGGACTAGCGGGGTCTCCTACGAGCAGTACTTC. This codes for CATTEGTSGVSYEQYF.

The sample holds a few counts of this clone. The chain employs TRBV9 and TRBJ1-6; 7 bases match TRBD1. The V gene end was trimmed by 3 bases and the J gene end by 0 bases; junction bases not matched to a gene: 9. This CDR3 has 18 amino acids. Germline-derived CDR1 and CDR2 are SGDLS and YYNGEE. DNA for the CDR3: TGTGCCAGCAGCGAGACGTCGGGACAGAGCTCCTATAATTCACCCCTCCACTTT. This sequence encodes CASSETSGQSSYNSPLHF.

The chain recombines TRBV6-6 with TRBJ2-3; 8 positions match TRBD2. V trimming: 6 bases; J trimming: 1 base; junction bases outside the gene matches: 6. Germline V gene lookup returns CDR1 MNHNY and CDR2 SVGAGI (reference sequence). The length of the CDR3 is 15 residues. The CDR3 protein is CASSLSAGGTDTQYF. DNA of the CDR3: TGTGCCAGCAGCCTCTCAGCGGGGGGCACAGATACGCAGTATTTT.

This clone was seen a single time. The CDR3 sequence is CASSLDLGDSLYEQYF. The CDR3 nucleotides are TGTGCCAGCAGCTTAGATTTGGGTGACAGCCTCTACGAGCAGTACTTC. The chain has TRBV11-2 and TRBJ2-7; a weak D match, TRBD1 (5 bases). With 0 bases removed from V and 3 bases from J, the gap between germline ends came to 15 bases. Germline V gene sequence: CDR1 SGHAT, CDR2 FQNNGV. The CDR3 extends over 16 amino acids. The entire variable domain, with the rest obtained from reference TRBV11-2 and TRBJ2-7, is as follows: EAGVAQSPRYKIIEKRQSVAFWCNPISGHATLYWYQQILGQGPKLLIQFQNNGVVDDSQLPKDRFSAERLKGVDSTLKIQPAKLEDSAVYLCASSLDLGDSLYEQYFGPGTRLTVT.

The rearrangement links TRBV13 to TRBJ2-5; D perhaps matches TRBD2 (5 bases). The CDR3 sequence is 14 residues long. Germline assignment: CDR1 PRHDT and CDR2 FYEKMQ (reference sequence). V dropped 5 bases and J dropped 7 bases, with 17 bases sitting between them. The CDR3 loop is CASSPGLDRGTQYF. CDR3 in DNA: TGTGCCAGCAGCCCCGGACTGGACCGTGGGACCCAGTACTTC. Combining the CDR3 with reference TRBV13 and TRBJ2-5 gives the whole variable domain AAGVIQSPRHLIKEKRETATLKCYPIPRHDTVYWYQQGPGQDPQFLISFYEKMQSDKGSIPDRFSAQQFSDYHSELNMSSLELGDSALYFCASSPGLDRGTQYFGPGTRLLVL.

This chain uses TRBV6-1 with TRBJ1-1, with 8 bases matching TRBD1. This CDR3 region has 14 residues. The trim removed 1 base at V and 5 bases at J, leaving 3 bases unmatched. Germline CDR1 MNHNS, CDR2 SASEGT. The CDR3 loop reads CASSEGQGITEAFF. DNA for the CDR3: TGTGCCAGCAGTGAAGGACAGGGGATAACTGAAGCTTTCTTT.

The V gene is TRBV6-1, the J gene TRBJ1-3, with a weak D call TRBD1 (5 bases). Per the germline V gene, CDR1 is MNHNS and CDR2 is SASEGT. CDR3 size: 14 residues. V was clipped by 3 bases and J by 4 bases, with 10 bases between them. CDR3 amino acids: CASSDLTAGNTIYF. The CDR3 DNA follows: TGTGCCAGCAGTGACCTGACAGCGGGAAACACCATATATTTT.